This entry lists 26 T cell receptor beta chains sequenced from one sample in a study of metastatic and nonmetastatic thyroid tumors. There were no patients who had received any treatment before thyroid surgery. TCRdb re-called the PCR reads with MiXCR. The sample contains around 6,100 clones, approximately 30% of which appear only once. The specimen was adjacent normal tissue. The receptors derive from a female donor with papillary thyroid cancer or a benign thyroid nodule (not recorded which). Some clones in this sample may be carry-over from other donors' samples.

The CDR3 DNA sequence: TGTGCCAGCAGTGTCACGGACCGGTCGCAGTATTTT. It yields the protein CASSVTDRSQYF. The chain uses TRBV28 and TRBJ2-3; D unclear. This CDR3 contains 12 residues. CDR1 is MDHEN, CDR2 SYDVKM, per germline. Trimming shortened V by 5 bases and J by 10 bases, and 13 bases separated the two germline ends. Drawing the rest from reference TRBV28 and TRBJ2-3, the complete variable domain is DVKVTQSSRYLVKRTGEKVFLECVQDMDHENMFWYRQDPGLGLRLIYFSYDVKMKEKGDIPEGYSVSREKKERFSLILESASTNQTSMYLCASSVTDRSQYFGPGTRLTVL.

The chain links TRBV7-2 to TRBJ2-1; TRBD2 matches 9 bases. CDR3 length equals 15 residues. CDR1 and CDR2 (germline): SGHTA, FQGNSA. With V trimmed by 0 bases and J by 7 bases, 4 bases remained unmatched. The CDR3 DNA reads TGTGCCAGCAGCTTAGCAGGGACTAGCAAAAATGAGCAGTTCTTC. Encoded protein: CASSLAGTSKNEQFF.

The chain combines TRBV7-9 with TRBJ2-7; possibly TRBD1 or TRBD2 for D (5 bases each). Looked up from germline, CDR1 is SEHNR and CDR2 is FQNEAQ (reference sequence). There are 15 residues in the CDR3. V was trimmed by 6 bases and J by 4 bases, leaving 19 bases between them. The CDR3 nucleotides read TGTGCCAGCAGGGGGGAAACCCCCTTCTCTTACGAGCAGTACTTC. Its translation: CASRGETPFSYEQYF. Together with reference TRBV7-9 and TRBJ2-7, the CDR3 gives the full variable domain: DTGVSQNPRHKITKRGQNVTFRCDPISEHNRLYWYRQTLGQGPEFLTYFQNEAQLEKSRLLSDRFSAERPKGSFSTLEIQRTEQGDSAMYLCASRGETPFSYEQYFGPGTRLTVT.

The CDR3 loop is CATSDWDRNEQYF. CDR3 DNA: TGTGCCACCAGTGATTGGGACAGGAACGAGCAGTACTTC. The gene calls are TRBV24-1 and TRBJ2-7; TRBD1 matches 8 bases. J lost 5 bases, V lost 2 bases, and 1 base had no gene match. Looked up from germline, CDR1 is KGHDR and CDR2 is SFDVKD. The CDR3 is made up of 13 amino acids.

This clone was found a few times. This rearrangement joins TRBV19 to TRBJ1-5; unclear D gene. The CDR3 loop spans 14 amino acids. V shed 3 bases and J shed 8 bases, with 14 bases lying between them. From germline, CDR1 is LNHDA and CDR2 SQIVND (reference sequence). CDR3 bases: TGTGCCAGTAGTATGGGCGGAGACTTGAAGCCCCAGCATTTT. Encoded protein: CASSMGGDLKPQHF.

The rearrangement links TRBV7-8 to TRBJ2-3, with 13 nucleotides matching TRBD2. V dropped 2 bases and J dropped 1; count of bases not matched to a gene: 3. CDR1 and CDR2 from the germline V gene are SGHVS and FQNEAQ. The CDR3 extends over 17 amino acids. As DNA, the CDR3 is TGTGCCAGCAGCTTAAAAGGACTAGCGGGGGGCACAGATACGCAGTATTTT. Its protein product is CASSLKGLAGGTDTQYF.

The chain uses TRBV6-6 and TRBJ1-2; TRBD1 matches at 9 bases. The junction had 9 bases not matched to a gene; V was cut back by 2 bases and J by 14 bases. Germline V gene lookup returns CDR1 MNHNY and CDR2 SVGAGI (reference sequence). The CDR3 runs to 13 residues. The CDR3 sequence is CASSYNRDRVGTF. The CDR3 DNA sequence: TGTGCCAGCAGTTACAACAGGGACAGGGTAGGAACCTTC.

This clone has just one count. V usage is TRBV7-6 and J usage is TRBJ2-7, with D tentatively TRBD1 (5 bases). CDR3 length equals 14 residues. The germline gives CDR1 SGHVS, CDR2 FNYEAQ. V was pared by 5 bases and J by 5 bases, with 16 bases between. This CDR3 reads CASSLQLWGDEQYF. CDR3 bases: TGTGCCAGCAGCCTGCAACTCTGGGGCGACGAGCAGTACTTC.

There are a few counts of this clone. The chain recombines TRBV12-3 or TRBV12-4 with TRBJ2-7; 9 bases align to TRBD1. V shed 6 bases and J 0 bases; nucleotides not matched to a gene: 6. This CDR3 has 15 residues. CDR3 coding DNA: TGTGCCAGCAGCAGGACAGGGGTTAGCTCCTACGAGCAGTACTTC. It encodes CASSRTGVSSYEQYF.

This clone counts as large. The rearrangement uses TRBV5-1 and TRBJ1-4; 9 bases are a match to TRBD1. This CDR3 is built from 14 residues. In germline, CDR1 is SGHRS, CDR2 YFSETQ. The V and J ends lost 0 bases and 7 bases, in that order; junction bases with no gene match: 1. CDR3 region: CASSLVTGGEKLFF. The CDR3 DNA reads TGCGCCAGCAGCTTGGTGACAGGGGGTGAAAAACTGTTTTTT.

With respect to this clone: An end of the junction differs from the germline gene, which may be a read error. The chain couples TRBV11-2 to TRBJ1-1; 7 positions agree with TRBD1. The CDR3 has 14 amino acids. Looked up from germline, CDR1 is SGHAT and CDR2 is FQNNGV. The CDR3 DNA reads as TGTGCCAGCAGTTTTGGACAGGTAAACACTGAAGCTCTCTTT. As protein: CASSFGQVNTEALF.

This chain's CDR3 is CSARALGGGEQYV. The DNA for the CDR3 is TGCAGTGCTAGGGCCCTAGGAGGGGGCGAGCAGTACGTC. This chain joins TRBV20-1 and TRBJ2-7; D possibly matches TRBD1 or TRBD2 (6 bases each). Deletions cut 3 bases from V and 6 bases from J, with 15 bases between. CDR1 is DFQATT, CDR2 SNEGSKA, per germline (reference sequence). CDR3 length: 13 amino acids.

In its sample, this clone was seen a few times. The chain joins TRBV6-1 to TRBJ2-7; 10 bases line up with TRBD1. The CDR3 is 15 amino acids. CDR1 is MNHNS and CDR2 is SASEGT in the germline V gene. V dropped 5 bases and J dropped 2; count of bases not matched to a gene: 6. The CDR3 bases are TGTGCCAGCAGTCTTACCGGGACAGGGGCCTACGAGCAGTACTTC. Translation: CASSLTGTGAYEQYF.

This clone was seen only a few times. The V call is TRBV6-6, the J call TRBJ2-7; D gene unclear. V was clipped by 0 bases and J by 3 bases, with 12 bases between them. There are 15 residues in the CDR3. The germline V gene encodes CDR1 MNHNY and CDR2 SVGAGI (reference sequence). CDR3 sequence: CASSYSKQSRYEQYF. The DNA for the CDR3 is TGTGCCAGCAGTTACTCTAAACAGAGCCGCTACGAGCAGTACTTC.

This clone is termed medium-sized (0.01 to 0.1%). This may be a read error: a much more frequent sequence differs by one nucleotide. The rearrangement joins TRBV19 to TRBJ2-1; TRBD1 might be the D (5 bases). V was trimmed by 6 bases and J by 1 base, leaving 16 bases between them. Per the germline V gene, CDR1 is LNHDA and CDR2 is SQIVND (reference sequence). This CDR3 region has 16 residues. CDR3 region: CASSHYSRASYNEQFF. The CDR3 DNA follows: TGTGCCAGTAGCCATTATAGCAGGGCATCCTACAATGAGCAGTTCTTC.

By sample share, this clone is large (0.1 to 1%). The V call is TRBV20-1, the J call TRBJ2-7; D not resolved. Trimming took 0 bases from V and 3 from J, leaving 3 bases between them. This CDR3 is 11 amino acids long. The V gene's germline CDR1 is DFQATT and CDR2 SNEGSKA (reference sequence). The CDR3 sequence is CSAREGYEQYF. CDR3 bases: TGCAGTGCTAGAGAGGGCTACGAGCAGTACTTC.

With respect to this clone: This sample includes further DNA sequences coding for the same CDR3. The rearrangement joins TRBV20-1 to TRBJ2-7; weak D call: TRBD2 (7 bases). Trimming cost V 3 bases and J 4 bases, with 16 bases left between them. This CDR3 comprises 14 residues. CDR1 DFQATT and CDR2 SNEGSKA come from the germline V gene (reference sequence). CDR3 DNA sequence: TGCAGTGCTAGCCCTCTGGGAGGGGGGTACGAGCAGTACTTC. Translating gives CSASPLGGGYEQYF.

In its sample, this clone was seen a few times. The chain employs TRBV6-2 or TRBV6-3 and TRBJ2-1, with 13 bases that match TRBD2. The length of the CDR3 is 16 residues. After removal of 5 bases from V and 4 bases from J, the junction contained 5 bases not matched to a gene. The V gene's germline CDR1 is MNHEY and CDR2 SVGEGT. In DNA form, the CDR3 reads TGTGCCAGCAGTCCGACTAGCGGGAGGAGGTACAATGAGCAGTTCTTC. It codes for CASSPTSGRRYNEQFF.

This sequence joins TRBV6-1 and TRBJ1-5, with D perhaps matching TRBD1 (6 bases). Trimming removed 6 bases at V and 4 bases at J, with 16 bases between. The CDR3 extends over 15 amino acids. Germline values: CDR1 MNHNS, CDR2 SASEGT. The CDR3 here is CASRPQGTVNQPQHF. The CDR3 DNA sequence: TGTGCCAGCAGACCTCAGGGGACGGTGAATCAGCCCCAGCATTTT.

The rearrangement uses TRBV11-2 and TRBJ2-2; 16 bases line up with TRBD2. This CDR3 is 19 amino acids long. The J segment lost 6 bases and the V segment lost 5 bases, leaving 12 bases of the junction unmatched. Germline V gene lookup returns CDR1 SGHAT and CDR2 FQNNGV. The CDR3 sequence is CASSPTGTSGRARAGELFF. CDR3 in DNA: TGTGCCAGCAGCCCTACCGGGACTAGCGGGAGGGCAAGGGCCGGGGAGCTGTTTTTT.

This clone is labeled as medium-sized. The chain recombines TRBV19 with TRBJ1-1, with D unresolved. Germline V gives CDR1 LNHDA, CDR2 SQIVND (reference sequence). Trimming cost V 3 bases and J 1 base, with 6 bases left between them. The CDR3 is made up of 13 amino acids. The CDR3 is CASSIVRNTEAFF. In DNA form, the CDR3 reads TGTGCCAGTAGTATTGTGCGGAACACTGAAGCTTTCTTT.

The rearrangement links TRBV4-1 to TRBJ2-5; 7 bases match TRBD2. The germline V gene has CDR1 MGHRA and CDR2 YSYEKL. J gave up 5 bases and V 1 base, and 7 bases lay outside the gene matches. CDR3 length: 15 residues. The CDR3 DNA follows: TGCGCCAGCAGCCAAGGGCCCAGGACTAGGGAGACCCAGTACTTC. Translating it yields CASSQGPRTRETQYF.

This clone has ten or more counts. The V and J genes are TRBV5-4 and TRBJ1-6, with D uncertain. Trimming left V 0 bases short and J 0 bases short, with 7 bases between. The CDR3 totals 16 residues. Germline V lookup: CDR1 SGHNT, CDR2 YYREEE (reference sequence). In nucleotides, the CDR3 is TGTGCCAGCAGCTTGGACAGAAGCTCCTATAATTCACCCCTCCACTTT. Its translation: CASSLDRSSYNSPLHF.

V and J are TRBV20-1 and TRBJ1-6; D may be TRBD1 (6 bases). Trimming removed 0 bases from V and 5 bases from J, with 8 bases in between. From germline, CDR1 is DFQATT and CDR2 SNEGSKA (reference sequence). There are 14 residues in the CDR3. The CDR3 bases are TGCAGTGCTAGAGACAGGGGCAATAATTCACCCCTCCACTTT. Its translation: CSARDRGNNSPLHF.

Only a few counts were recorded for this clone. The chain joins TRBV9 to TRBJ1-1; D might be TRBD1 (6 bases). The CDR3 loop spans 14 amino acids. Deletions cut 4 bases from V and 0 bases from J, with 10 bases between. Germline assignment: CDR1 SGDLS and CDR2 YYNGEE. The CDR3 DNA follows: TGTGCCAGCAGCCCTACAGGGTTGAACACTGAAGCTTTCTTT. This codes for CASSPTGLNTEAFF.

This chain connects TRBV19 to TRBJ2-3; D is undetermined. The CDR3 extends over 13 amino acids. Trimming left V 1 base short and J 1 base short, with 3 bases between. Per the germline V gene, CDR1 is LNHDA and CDR2 is SQIVND (reference sequence). CDR3 loop: CASSIGGTDTQYF. CDR3 DNA: TGTGCCAGTAGTATAGGAGGCACAGATACGCAGTATTTT.